This TCR beta chain originates from a study of neoadjuvant anti-PD-1 for oral cavity cancer. Study as a whole: Patients mostly received three to four biweekly nivolumab doses at 3 mg/kg before surgery.

As to time point: after neoadjuvant nivolumab, at surgical resection. CDR1 is SGHTA, CDR2 FQGNSA, per germline. The CDR3 contains 19 residues. V was shortened by 2 bases and J by 2 bases, with 23 bases between the two germline ends. Sequencing was performed with immunoSEQ multiplex PCR; in TCRdb, only in-frame clones are kept and a portion is missing. This sample has about 14,000 clones, with 70% to 75% found just once. The sample in question was PBMCs, obtained after nivolumab (anti-PD-1) treatment. The source of this sequence is a person aged 35-80 years with oral cavity squamous cell carcinoma. V and J are TRBV7-2 and TRBJ2-3; D may be TRBD2 (5 bases). Here the CDR3 DNA reads TGTGCCAGCAGCTTAACCTCCCTGCGGGCGGAAACTTCCACAGATACGCAGTATTTT. Its protein is CASSLTSLRAETSTDTQYF.